This TCR beta chain originates from a study of T cells expressing NK-cell markers. Study-level information: The TCR beta repertoires were obtained from sorted CD3+CD56+NKG2C+, CD3+CD56+NKG2C- and CD3+CD56-NKG2C+ T cells. Study-level results: Of CD8+ T cells, roughly 1.0-7.0% belonged to dominant NKG2C+ clonotypes in several donors.

Remarks on this clonotype: Its antigen is still unknown.

This CDR3 has 16 residues. Germline CDR1 MNHNS, CDR2 SASEGT. No DNA is given; TCRdb re-called the 5' RACE reads and lists each CDR3 protein once. The sample holds roughly 120,000 distinct CDR3 sequences. Sequenced input: blood T cells: a sorted CD56 or NKG2C T cell subset, CD4+ or CD8+ T cells, or bulk PBMC T cells (not recorded which). The TCR was taken from a woman aged 18 to 75 in good health. This chain uses TRBV6-1 with TRBJ2-3; TCRdb gives TRBD2 as the D gene, but with no DNA this cannot be confirmed. The CDR3 loop reads CASRLIQGSLSDTQYF.